This T cell receptor beta chain was profiled in a study of T-cell reconstitution after alpha-beta-depleted transplantation in children. General study points: Several hundred rapidly expanded clones from non-depleted graft cells reportedly supplied alpha-beta T cells about two months post-transplant.

With regard to this clonotype: Its antigen is not known. Its ends do not fully match the called genes, so a read error is possible.

The CDR3 is 18 residues long. CDR1 is DFQATT and CDR2 is SNEGSKA in the germline V gene (reference sequence). Library preparation (for TCRbeta) was performed with unique molecular identifiers. TCRdb used MiXCR to reprocess the PCR reads, holding one entry per CDR3 protein. The repertoire holds about 300,000 distinct CDR3 sequences, with 10% as singletons. The J gene is TRBJ1-1, the V gene TRBV20-1, with a tentative D call TRBD1 (6 bases). The clonotype comes from a boy less than two years old with acute myeloid leukemia, due to receive a stem cell transplant. Sequencing was performed on PBMCs, taken before TCRalphabeta/CD19-depleted stem cell transplant. The CDR3 DNA follows: TGCTGTGCTAGAGAAAGGCCCGTGGGGGGGCCGGCGAACACTGAAGCTTTCTTT. This codes for CCARERPVGGPANTEAFF.